Below are 28 T cell receptor beta chains sequenced from a single sample in a study of shared clonotypes between healthy human individuals. TCRdb's table, derived via immunoSEQ multiplex PCR, lists solely in-frame clones and lacks some. Among 2 million to 3 million clones listed, about 92% were seen once. The sequenced sample consisted of naive CD4+ T cells sorted from blood. Subset indicated: CD45RA+ positively selected. The receptors originated from a man younger than 30 in good health.

The chain joins TRBV19 to TRBJ2-1; TRBD1 matches 10 bases. V shed 5 bases, J shed 5 bases, and the junction held 21 bases outside the gene matches. Germline assignment: CDR1 LNHDA and CDR2 SQIVND (reference sequence). The CDR3 has 20 amino acids. CDR3 region: CASSFQYSSGTGAPDNEQFF. DNA of the CDR3: TGTGCCAGTAGTTTTCAATACTCATCCGGGACAGGGGCGCCCGACAATGAGCAGTTCTTC.

The rearrangement uses TRBV5-5 and TRBJ2-1; D perhaps matches TRBD1 (6 bases). The CDR3 runs to 18 residues. Trimming stripped 3 bases from V and 7 bases from J, with 26 bases between. Germline V gene lookup returns CDR1 SGHKS and CDR2 YYEKEE (reference sequence). The CDR3 loop is CASSSYFKQGFEENEQFF. CDR3 coding DNA: TGTGCCAGCAGCTCCTACTTTAAACAGGGCTTTGAGGAAAATGAGCAGTTCTTC.

This sequence joins TRBV10-3 and TRBJ2-1; D gene uncertain. The CDR3 runs to 17 residues. Trimming removed 0 bases at V and 0 bases at J, with 12 bases between. CDR1 and CDR2 from the germline V gene are ENHRY and SYGVKD. Here the CDR3 reads CAISESRSWSSYNEQFF. CDR3 nucleotide sequence: TGTGCCATCAGTGAGTCACGCTCGTGGAGCTCCTACAATGAGCAGTTCTTC.

CDR3 residues: CAWTGGANVLTF. The DNA of the CDR3 is TGTGCCTGGACAGGTGGGGCCAACGTCCTGACTTTC. The genes are TRBV30 and TRBJ2-6; D gene unclear. CDR1 and CDR2 from the germline V gene are GTSNPN and SVGIG (reference sequence). Trimming took 4 bases from V and 3 from J, leaving 4 bases between them. The CDR3 runs to 12 residues. The variable domain in full, with the rest retrieved from reference TRBV30 and TRBJ2-6, is SQTIHQWPATLVQPVGSPLSLECTVEGTSNPNLYWYRQAAGRGLQLLFYSVGIGQISSEVPQNLSASRPQDRQFILSSKKLLLSDSGFYLCAWTGGANVLTFGAGSRLTVL.

The V gene is TRBV7-8, the J gene TRBJ2-5, with 11 bases aligning to TRBD2. The trim removed 4 bases at V and 0 bases at J, leaving 7 bases unmatched. Germline CDR1 reads SGHVS; CDR2 reads FQNEAQ. The CDR3 is 17 residues long. For the CDR3, the DNA is TGTGCCAGCAGCTATAGGGCTAGCGGGAGGCACCAAGAGACCCAGTACTTC. Its protein product is CASSYRASGRHQETQYF.

This clone has only a few counts. The CDR3 reads CASSFPGNQPQHF. CDR3 in DNA: TGTGCCAGCAGTTTCCCGGGGAATCAGCCCCAGCATTTT. The chain uses TRBV28 and TRBJ1-5; no clear D gene. The CDR3 extends over 13 amino acids. V lost 3 bases, J lost 4 bases, and 7 bases lay in between. The germline V gene encodes CDR1 MDHEN and CDR2 SYDVKM.

The rearrangement links TRBV2 to TRBJ2-5; a weak D match, TRBD1 (5 bases). Germline-derived CDR1 and CDR2 are SNHLY and FYNNEI. CDR3 length: 12 residues. The ends were cut back, 6 bases at V and 6 bases at J, with 11 bases in the middle. CDR3 DNA: TGTGCCAGCAGCCCGACAGCCCAGACCCAGTACTTC. Amino acid sequence: CASSPTAQTQYF.

The CDR3 DNA sequence: TGTGCCAGCAGTGGCCAGCGGGGGGGCGTAGATACGCAGTATTTT. Translating it yields CASSGQRGGVDTQYF. V is TRBV6-1 and J is TRBJ2-3, with 10 bases fitting TRBD2. This CDR3 is built from 15 residues. The germline CDR1 and CDR2 sequences are MNHNS and SASEGT. The trim removed 4 bases at V and 5 bases at J, leaving 6 bases unmatched.

This rearrangement joins TRBV5-1 to TRBJ1-1; D may be TRBD1 (5 bases). The germline V and J ends were trimmed by 0 bases and 4 bases, with 10 bases remaining between them. CDR1 is SGHRS, CDR2 YFSETQ, per germline. The CDR3 spans 14 residues. In DNA, the CDR3 is TGCGCCAGCAGCTTGGAGGGGTTCAGCACTGAAGCTTTCTTT. This encodes CASSLEGFSTEAFF. Full variable domain (missing parts from reference TRBV5-1 and TRBJ1-1): KAGVTQTPRYLIKTRGQQVTLSCSPISGHRSVSWYQQTPGQGLQFLFEYFSETQRNKGNFPGRFSGRQFSNSRSEMNVSTLELGDSALYLCASSLEGFSTEAFFGQGTRLTVV.

This chain connects TRBV5-4 to TRBJ2-2; 7 bases map to TRBD2. CDR3 size: 16 residues. Trimming at V came to 4 bases and at J to 3 bases, leaving 9 bases not matched to a gene. Germline CDR1 and CDR2: SGHNT and YYREEE (reference sequence). The CDR3: CASSRGGLSDTGELFF. In nucleotides, the CDR3 is TGTGCCAGCAGCCGCGGGGGATTAAGTGACACCGGGGAGCTGTTTTTT.

This chain links TRBV7-2 with TRBJ2-1, with no clear D. The CDR3 runs to 13 residues. Germline V gene sequence: CDR1 SGHTA, CDR2 FQGNSA. The ends were cut back, 3 bases at V and 13 bases at J, with 16 bases in the middle. CDR3 bases: TGTGCCAGCAGCTTTAGCAGTCCCAACAATCAGTTCTTC. Translation gives CASSFSSPNNQFF. The full variable domain, with the rest looked up from reference TRBV7-2 and TRBJ2-1, is GAGVSQSPSNKVTEKGKDVELRCDPISGHTALYWYRQSLGQGLEFLIYFQGNSAPDKSGLPSDRFSAERTGGSVSTLTIQRTQQEDSAVYLCASSFSSPNNQFFGPGTRLTVL.

The chain is built from TRBV5-4 and TRBJ2-7; D may match TRBD1 or TRBD2 (5 bases each). V lost 4 bases, J lost 2 bases, and 16 bases lay in between. The CDR3 spans 15 residues. CDR1 and CDR2 from the germline V gene are SGHNT and YYREEE (reference sequence). CDR3 residues: CASSPPGADPYEQYF. DNA for the CDR3: TGTGCCAGCAGCCCCCCCGGGGCGGACCCCTACGAGCAGTACTTC. The full variable domain, rest sourced from reference TRBV5-4 and TRBJ2-7, is ETGVTQSPTHLIKTRGQQVTLRCSSQSGHNTVSWYQQALGQGPQFIFQYYREEENGRGNFPPRFSGLQFPNYSSELNVNALELDDSALYLCASSPPGADPYEQYFGPGTRLTVT.

Regarding this clone: This sample includes further DNA sequences coding for the same CDR3. The V gene is TRBV11-2, the J gene TRBJ2-1; possibly TRBD2 for D (5 bases). CDR1 SGHAT and CDR2 FQNNGV come from the germline V gene. The germline V and J ends were trimmed by 0 bases and 6 bases, with 9 bases remaining between them. CDR3 size: 14 residues. CDR3 in amino acids: CASSLDPSSNEQFF. The CDR3 DNA is TGTGCCAGCAGCTTAGACCCTAGCTCCAATGAGCAGTTCTTC.

This chain connects TRBV4-3 to TRBJ1-1; D gene unclear. The germline V and J ends were trimmed by 4 bases and 0 bases, with 9 bases remaining between them. Per germline, CDR1 LGHNA and CDR2 YSLEER. The CDR3 loop spans 14 amino acids. CDR3 loop: CASSPEPMNTEAFF. The CDR3 DNA reads TGCGCCAGCAGCCCCGAACCGATGAACACTGAAGCTTTCTTT.

V is TRBV18 and J is TRBJ1-1; D gene ambiguous. Germline V lookup: CDR1 KGHSH, CDR2 LQKENI. The CDR3 is 17 residues long. The V end lost 4 bases, the J end lost 3 bases, and 21 bases lay between the germline ends. The CDR3 region has the DNA TGTGCCAGCTCACACGCCAACACACGACCCGGGGACACTGAAGCTTTCTTT. Amino acids: CASSHANTRPGDTEAFF.

V and J are TRBV5-1 and TRBJ1-1; D remains unclear. V was cut by 4 bases and J by 0 bases, with 13 bases left in between. Looked up from germline, CDR1 is SGHRS and CDR2 is YFSETQ. CDR3 length: 15 amino acids. The DNA for the CDR3 is TGCGCCAGCAGCCCCGCGGCGGGGTTGAACACTGAAGCTTTCTTT. Translation gives CASSPAAGLNTEAFF.

Comment on this clone: At one end the junction does not follow the germline gene, possibly because of a read error. The chain combines TRBV5-6 with TRBJ2-2; D not resolved. This CDR3 region has 15 residues. CDR1 is SGHDT, CDR2 YYEEEE, per germline. In nucleotides, the CDR3 is TGTGCCAGCAGTTTGGCGGCCTCGAACACCGGGGAGCTGTTTTTT. Amino acid sequence: CASSLAASNTGELFF.

The table lists this clone with a count of one. The chain joins TRBV2 to TRBJ2-7; TRBD1 agrees at 8 bases. The CDR3 totals 15 residues. The V gene's germline CDR1 is SNHLY and CDR2 FYNNEI. Trimming at V came to 5 bases and at J to 6 bases, leaving 12 bases not matched to a gene. CDR3 nucleotides: TGTGCCAGCAGTCCCGAGGACAGGGTAATAAGCGAGCAGTACTTC. Protein sequence: CASSPEDRVISEQYF.

The V call is TRBV5-4, the J call TRBJ2-1, with 7 bases identical to TRBD2. V shed 2 bases, J shed 0 bases, and the junction held 8 bases outside the gene matches. This CDR3 spans 17 amino acids. The V gene's germline CDR1 is SGHNT and CDR2 YYREEE (reference sequence). CDR3 DNA sequence: TGTGCCAGCAGCTTAGGCGGGGGTTCCAGCTCCTACAATGAGCAGTTCTTC. Its protein product is CASSLGGGSSSYNEQFF.

J is TRBJ1-6 and V is TRBV7-3, with unresolved D. Trimming pared 2 bases from V and 10 bases from J, leaving 12 bases between. Germline lookup yields CDR1 SGHTA and CDR2 FQGTGA. The CDR3 is made up of 14 amino acids. In nucleotides, the CDR3 is TGTGCCAGCAGCTTATCGGACGGGCCCTCACCCCTCCACTTT. Its protein is CASSLSDGPSPLHF.

This clone has just a few counts. This sequence joins TRBV19 and TRBJ2-7; the match to TRBD1 covers 9 bases. The CDR3 has 14 amino acids. Germline assignment: CDR1 LNHDA and CDR2 SQIVND (reference sequence). The V segment lost 6 bases and the J segment 5 bases; nucleotides outside the gene matches: 8. CDR3 bases: TGTGCCAGTAGGATTTGGACAGGGGACCACGAGCAGTACTTC. Its translation: CASRIWTGDHEQYF.

About this clone: This specimen includes other DNA sequences encoding the same CDR3. The genes are TRBV7-3 and TRBJ1-1; D may be TRBD1 (5 bases). CDR1 is SGHTA and CDR2 is FQGTGA in the germline V gene. The CDR3 runs to 14 residues. V lost 2 bases to trimming and J lost 0 bases, with 7 bases between them. The CDR3: CASSLGGMNTEAFF. Written as DNA, the CDR3 is TGTGCCAGCAGCTTAGGGGGTATGAACACTGAAGCTTTCTTT. The whole variable domain, remainder taken from reference TRBV7-3 and TRBJ1-1, is GAGVSQTPSNKVTEKGKYVELRCDPISGHTALYWYRQSLGQGPEFLIYFQGTGAADDSGLPNDRFFAVRPEGSVSTLKIQRTERGDSAVYLCASSLGGMNTEAFFGQGTRLTVV.

The rearrangement links TRBV29-1 to TRBJ2-3, with a tentative D call TRBD1 (6 bases). Trimming took off 3 bases at V and 4 bases at J, with 14 bases between the two ends. The CDR3 contains 14 residues. Germline values: CDR1 SQVTM, CDR2 ANQGSEA. For the CDR3, the DNA is TGCAGCGTTGACAGGGCAGGGGCCCCAGATACGCAGTATTTT. Amino acids: CSVDRAGAPDTQYF.

V is TRBV12-2 and J is TRBJ2-2. TRBV12-2 is described as a pseudogene. The CDR3 contains 21 residues. DNA for the CDR3: TGTGGAGAGGGTACGAACTCGGGACGAAGTAGTGAGGTAAGTAGAGGCGGGGAGCTGTTTTTT. Amino acid sequence: CGEGTNSGRSSEVSRGGELFF.

This clone occurred once. V gene TRBV19 combines with J gene TRBJ2-2; TRBD1 is a possible D gene (5 bases). The germline CDR1 and CDR2 sequences are LNHDA and SQIVND (reference sequence). The CDR3 has 14 amino acids. Trimming took 8 bases from V and 7 from J, leaving 17 bases between them. Written as DNA, the CDR3 is TGTGCCAGTCACTCAGGGTCAGGTGGCGGGGAGCTGTTTTTT. Protein product: CASHSGSGGGELFF. The full variable domain, its missing parts supplied by reference TRBV19 and TRBJ2-2, is DGGITQSPKYLFRKEGQNVTLSCEQNLNHDAMYWYRQDPGQGLRLIYYSQIVNDFQKGDIAEGYSVSREKKESFPLTVTSAQKNPTAFYLCASHSGSGGGELFFGEGSRLTVL.

The DNA for the CDR3 is TGTGCCAGCAGCTTAGTTGGGAGGGTAAACACTGAAGCTTTCTTT. Its protein is CASSLVGRVNTEAFF. V gene TRBV7-6 combines with J gene TRBJ1-1; D gene uncertain. Germline assignment: CDR1 SGHVS and CDR2 FNYEAQ. CDR3 length: 15 amino acids. Trimming removed 1 base at V and 2 bases at J, with 11 bases between.

V gene TRBV27 combines with J gene TRBJ2-7; D is unclear. Germline V lookup: CDR1 MNHEY, CDR2 SMNVEV (reference sequence). V gave up 7 bases and J gave up 7 bases, with 11 bases separating them. CDR3 length equals 11 residues. CDR3 sequence reads: CASTSLGEQYF. The CDR3 bases are TGTGCCAGCACCTCCCTGGGAGAGCAGTACTTC.

V is TRBV29-1 and J is TRBJ2-1; no clear D gene. This CDR3 is 11 amino acids long. Trimming pared 7 bases from V and 5 bases from J, leaving 9 bases between. CDR1 SQVTM and CDR2 ANQGSEA come from the germline V gene. The DNA of the CDR3 is TGCAGCGCTCGGACCCACAATGAGCAGTTCTTC. It translates to CSARTHNEQFF.